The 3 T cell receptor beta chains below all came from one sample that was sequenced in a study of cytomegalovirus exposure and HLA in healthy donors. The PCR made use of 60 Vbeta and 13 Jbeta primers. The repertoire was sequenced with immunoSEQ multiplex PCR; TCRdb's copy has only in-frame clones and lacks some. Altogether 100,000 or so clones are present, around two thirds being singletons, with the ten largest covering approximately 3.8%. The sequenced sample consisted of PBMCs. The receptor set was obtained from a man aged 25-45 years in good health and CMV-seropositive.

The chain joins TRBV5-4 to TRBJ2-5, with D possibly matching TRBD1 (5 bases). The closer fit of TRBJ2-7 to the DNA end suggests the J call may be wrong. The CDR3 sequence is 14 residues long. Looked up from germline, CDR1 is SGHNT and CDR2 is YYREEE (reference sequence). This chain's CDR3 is CASTSQDTPYEQYF. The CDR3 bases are TGTGCCAGCACCTCCCAGGACACCCCCTACGAGCAGTACTTC.

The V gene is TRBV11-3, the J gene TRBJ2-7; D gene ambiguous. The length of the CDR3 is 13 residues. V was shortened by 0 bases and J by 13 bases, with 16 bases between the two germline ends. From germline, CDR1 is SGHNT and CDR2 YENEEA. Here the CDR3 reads CASSLEEKDYHYF. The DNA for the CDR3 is TGTGCCAGCAGCTTAGAAGAGAAAGATTACCATTACTTC. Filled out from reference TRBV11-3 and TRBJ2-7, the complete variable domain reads EAGVVQSPRYKIIEKKQPVAFWCNPISGHNTLYWYLQNLGQGPELLIRYENEEAVDDSQLPKDRFSAERLKGVDSTLKIQPAELGDSAVYLCASSLEEKDYHYFGPGTRLTVT.

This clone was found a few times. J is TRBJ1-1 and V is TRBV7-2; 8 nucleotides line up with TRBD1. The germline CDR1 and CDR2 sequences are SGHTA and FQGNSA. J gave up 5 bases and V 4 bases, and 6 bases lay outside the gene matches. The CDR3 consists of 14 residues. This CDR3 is CASSSRTGTTEAFF. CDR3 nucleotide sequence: TGTGCCAGCAGCTCCAGGACAGGGACGACTGAAGCTTTCTTT. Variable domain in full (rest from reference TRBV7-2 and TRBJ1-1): GAGVSQSPSNKVTEKGKDVELRCDPISGHTALYWYRQSLGQGLEFLIYFQGNSAPDKSGLPSDRFSAERTGGSVSTLTIQRTQQEDSAVYLCASSSRTGTTEAFFGQGTRLTVV.